These 9 T cell receptor beta chains came from one sample sequenced in a study of blood T cells in healthy people across ages. Together with a sample-barcoded 5' primer, a J-beta primer mix was included in a second PCR lasting roughly 7 to 11 cycles. TCRdb reprocessed the 5' RACE reads via MiXCR and lists one record per CDR3 protein. The sample contains about 1.4 million distinct CDR3 sequences, approximately 59% of which appear only once. The sequencing sample was made of blood. All receptors derive from a man aged 18-30 years in good health.

This clonotype was detected only once. The CDR3 sequence is CASSLDAGGALETQYF. In nucleotides, the CDR3 is TGCGCCAGCAGCTTGGATGCGGGAGGAGCGTTGGAGACCCAGTACTTC. The V gene is TRBV5-1, the J gene TRBJ2-5, with TRBD2 matching 8 bases. CDR1 is SGHRS, CDR2 YFSETQ, per germline. This CDR3 contains 16 residues. Trimming took 0 bases from V and 5 from J; bases not matched to a gene: 9.

This clonotype has a handful of counts. The gene calls are TRBV20-1 and TRBJ1-1; D is perhaps TRBD1 (6 bases). The CDR3 spans 15 residues. Between the trimmed V and J ends, which lost 6 bases and 1 base, there was a span of 18 bases. Per germline, CDR1 DFQATT and CDR2 SNEGSKA (reference sequence). Written as DNA, the CDR3 is TGCAGTGCAATGGGATGGGGGCTGTCGAACACTGAAGCTTTCTTT. Translated: CSAMGWGLSNTEAFF.

The V call is TRBV15, the J call TRBJ2-4, with D unresolved. The tail of the sequence fits TRBJ2-7 better, so the J call may be wrong. This CDR3 is built from 14 residues. In germline, CDR1 is LNHNV, CDR2 YYDKDF (reference sequence). The CDR3 DNA reads TGTGCCACCAGCAGACCCTTCGAGAAATTCGAGCAGTACTTC. It specifies CATSRPFEKFEQYF.

The table lists this clonotype with a few counts. The rearrangement links TRBV4-1 to TRBJ1-4, with 7 bases that match TRBD1. Losses at the gene ends were 2 bases for V and 6 bases for J; bases not matched to a gene: 21. Germline V gene data show CDR1 as MGHRA and CDR2 as YSYEKL. CDR3 size: 20 residues. CDR3 DNA sequence: TGCGCCAGCAGCCAACATCCAAGGGAGGACAGGAGATCTTTTCATGAAAAACTGTTTTTT. Translating it yields CASSQHPREDRRSFHEKLFF.

The rearrangement uses TRBV7-2 and TRBJ2-5; no reliable D call. The CDR3 length is 14 residues. V was cut by 5 bases and J by 2 bases, with 12 bases left in between. The germline V gene has CDR1 SGHTA and CDR2 FQGNSA. The CDR3 DNA reads TGTGCCAGCAGCCCAGAAACAATTCAAGAGACCCAGTACTTC. Protein: CASSPETIQETQYF.

The V and J genes are TRBV27 and TRBJ1-6; D is undetermined. V lost 5 bases and J lost 7, with 24 bases in between. The V gene's germline CDR1 is MNHEY and CDR2 SMNVEV (reference sequence). This CDR3 has 18 residues. In DNA form, the CDR3 reads TGTGCCAGCAGTCGTACTAGTCCGGGCGGTAGAGGAAATTCACCCCTCCACTTT. It yields the protein CASSRTSPGGRGNSPLHF.

The chain has TRBV7-9 and TRBJ2-1; no definite D call. Trimming cost V 1 base and J 1 base, with 11 bases left between them. The CDR3 contains 16 residues. CDR1 SEHNR and CDR2 FQNEAQ come from the germline V gene (reference sequence). The CDR3 region is CASSLGVSASYNEQFF. CDR3 bases: TGTGCCAGCAGCTTAGGGGTCTCCGCGTCCTACAATGAGCAGTTCTTC.

The chain has TRBV4-3 and TRBJ1-1; 7 bases align to TRBD1. Trimming removed 0 bases from V and 5 bases from J; junction bases left unmatched: 3. This CDR3 is 14 amino acids long. Germline V lookup: CDR1 LGHNA, CDR2 YSLEER. The CDR3 region is CASSQDYRGTEAFF. The CDR3 nucleotides are TGCGCCAGCAGCCAAGATTACAGGGGAACTGAAGCTTTCTTT.

This chain uses TRBV27 with TRBJ2-5; 9 nucleotides agree with TRBD1. V was pared by 2 bases and J by 2 bases, with 6 bases of the junction left unmatched. The CDR3 has 16 residues. Per the germline V gene, CDR1 is MNHEY and CDR2 is SMNVEV (reference sequence). CDR3 sequence: CASSLSGQGRQETQYF. CDR3 sequence (DNA): TGTGCCAGCAGTTTAAGTGGACAGGGGAGGCAAGAGACCCAGTACTTC.